The 17 T cell receptor beta chains below all came from one sample that was sequenced in a study of long-term antiretroviral therapy in people with HIV. The authors ran the immunoSEQ assay, v3.0, at survey level. Data came from immunoSEQ multiplex PCR; TCRdb stores just in-frame clones and leaves some out. Counted here are about 19,000 clones, 91% occurring once; the ten biggest clones make up roughly 10%. Material: unsorted PBMCs, obtained 3 years after starting antiretroviral therapy. The receptors originated from a man aged 45-65 years with HIV.

This clone was seen only once. The chain has TRBV5-5 and TRBJ2-2; 10 bases align to TRBD1. Per the germline V gene, CDR1 is SGHKS and CDR2 is YYEKEE (reference sequence). This CDR3 contains 16 residues. V gave up 3 bases and J gave up 4 bases; unmatched junction bases: 6. CDR3 in amino acids: CASSSQRTGGTGELFF. The CDR3 nucleotides read TGTGCCAGCAGCTCCCAGAGGACAGGGGGCACCGGGGAGCTGTTTTTT.

V gene TRBV27 combines with J gene TRBJ2-7, with 7 bases that match TRBD1. With 6 bases clipped from V and 3 bases from J, the junction kept 11 bases outside the gene matches. This CDR3 region has 15 residues. Germline CDR1 is MNHEY and CDR2 is SMNVEV (reference sequence). The CDR3 coding sequence is TGTGCCAGCAGCGACAGGGAAAGGGCCTACTACGAGCAGTACTTC. It yields the protein CASSDRERAYYEQYF.

J is TRBJ2-2 and V is TRBV5-1, with D uncertain. This CDR3 spans 13 amino acids. V lost 5 bases, J lost 5 bases, and 10 bases lay in between. Germline V gene sequence: CDR1 SGHRS, CDR2 YFSETQ. The CDR3: CASSFTSTGELFF. Written as DNA, the CDR3 is TGCGCCAGCAGTTTTACGTCGACCGGGGAGCTGTTTTTT. Using reference TRBV5-1 and TRBJ2-2 for the parts outside the CDR3, the full variable domain is KAGVTQTPRYLIKTRGQQVTLSCSPISGHRSVSWYQQTPGQGLQFLFEYFSETQRNKGNFPGRFSGRQFSNSRSEMNVSTLELGDSALYLCASSFTSTGELFFGEGSRLTVL.

The rearrangement uses TRBV7-9 and TRBJ1-2, with D possibly TRBD1 on 6 matching bases. The CDR3 covers 13 residues. CDR1 is SEHNR, CDR2 FQNEAQ, per germline (reference sequence). V was cut by 5 bases and J by 3 bases, with 10 bases left in between. CDR3 coding DNA: TGTGCCAGCAGCAATGGACAGCACTATGGCTACACCTTC. This sequence encodes CASSNGQHYGYTF.

The chain links TRBV21-1 to TRBJ2-7; TRBD1, the D gene given by the table, was not confirmed from the DNA. TRBV21-1 corresponds to a pseudogene. This CDR3 is 19 amino acids long. CDR3 DNA: TGTGCCAGCAGCAGGAAGGGTGGGACAGCCTTCGAAGGGTTTAGGAAGCAGTACTTC. This encodes CASSRKGGTAFEGFRKQYF.

The chain joins TRBV10-3 to TRBJ1-2, with D perhaps TRBD1 (5 bases). Germline lookup yields CDR1 ENHRY and CDR2 SYGVKD. The CDR3 contains 15 residues. The germline V and J ends were trimmed by 1 base and 3 bases, with 12 bases remaining between them. The CDR3: CAISEYWGQDYGYTF. CDR3 nucleotides: TGTGCCATCAGTGAGTACTGGGGCCAGGACTATGGCTACACCTTC.

This chain links TRBV2 with TRBJ1-2; 10 nucleotides match TRBD1. J lost 1 base, V lost 5 bases, and 4 bases had no gene match. Germline CDR1 SNHLY, CDR2 FYNNEI. The CDR3 consists of 15 residues. The CDR3 coding sequence is TGTGCCAGCAGTCCCGACAGGGGGCTTAACTATGGCTACACCTTC. Protein sequence: CASSPDRGLNYGYTF.

The chain links TRBV4-3 to TRBJ1-6; D ambiguous. This CDR3 contains 19 residues. V was pared by 0 bases and J by 0 bases, with 15 bases between. Germline assignment: CDR1 LGHNA and CDR2 YSLEER. In DNA form, the CDR3 reads TGCGCCAGCAGCCAAGATTGGGCCTTGGGGAGCTCCTATAATTCACCCCTCCACTTT. Its protein is CASSQDWALGSSYNSPLHF.

The chain recombines TRBV25-1 with TRBJ1-5, with 8 nucleotides matching TRBD1. There are 16 residues in the CDR3. Germline values: CDR1 MGHDK, CDR2 SYGVNS. J gave up 0 bases and V 3 bases, and 4 bases lay outside the gene matches. DNA of the CDR3: TGTGCCAGCAGTGACAGGGGGCTTTATAGCAATCAGCCCCAGCATTTT. As protein: CASSDRGLYSNQPQHF.

The chain carries TRBV29-1 and TRBJ2-3; 10 bases fit TRBD2. Germline values: CDR1 SQVTM, CDR2 ANQGSEA. This CDR3 contains 16 residues. V shed 2 bases, J shed 2 bases, and the junction held 7 bases outside the gene matches. CDR3 nucleotide sequence: TGCAGCGTTGAACTAGCGGGGGCCCTTATCACAGATACGCAGTATTTT. Its protein product is CSVELAGALITDTQYF.

J is TRBJ2-3 and V is TRBV6-5, with D possibly matching TRBD2 (5 bases). This CDR3 is 13 amino acids long. Trimming cost V 10 bases and J 2 bases, with 13 bases left between them. Looked up from germline, CDR1 is MNHEY and CDR2 is SVGAGI. The CDR3 coding sequence is TGTGCCACAAGGACCGGGGTCACAGATACGCAGTATTTT. Its protein is CATRTGVTDTQYF.

The V call is TRBV27, the J call TRBJ2-1; 7 nucleotides match TRBD1. Germline V gene data show CDR1 as MNHEY and CDR2 as SMNVEV (reference sequence). Trimming cost V 5 bases and J 7 bases; bases outside gene matches: 2. The CDR3 consists of 12 residues. The CDR3 DNA reads as TGTGCCAGCAGTAAGACAGGGAATGAGCAGTTCTTC. This encodes CASSKTGNEQFF.

The V and J genes are TRBV29-1 and TRBJ2-3, with a possible D match to TRBD2 (5 bases). V was shortened by 7 bases and J by 3 bases, with 11 bases between the two germline ends. Germline V gene lookup returns CDR1 SQVTM and CDR2 ANQGSEA. This CDR3 is 12 amino acids long. CDR3 bases: TGCAGCGCTCCAACGGGGACAGATACGCAGTATTTT. It encodes CSAPTGTDTQYF.

The genes are TRBV19 and TRBJ1-1; D unclear. Germline CDR1 and CDR2: LNHDA and SQIVND (reference sequence). The V end lost 0 bases, the J end lost 8 bases, and 10 bases lay between the germline ends. The CDR3 consists of 13 residues. The DNA of the CDR3 is TGTGCCAGTAGTATAGATCTCAACAGCGAAGCTTTCTTT. Protein product: CASSIDLNSEAFF.

This clone appeared a few times. CDR3 protein: CASSLGTSYEQYF. CDR3 sequence (DNA): TGTGCCAGCAGTTTAGGTACCAGCTACGAGCAGTACTTC. The chain has TRBV28 and TRBJ2-7; D gene unclear. Looked up from germline, CDR1 is MDHEN and CDR2 is SYDVKM. The CDR3 contains 13 residues. V was pared by 2 bases and J by 3 bases, with 8 bases between.

The chain combines TRBV5-1 with TRBJ2-1, with 7 bases lining up with TRBD1. This CDR3 comprises 17 residues. The ends lost 5 bases at V and 0 bases at J; junction bases unmatched: 11. Germline V gene lookup returns CDR1 SGHRS and CDR2 YFSETQ. The CDR3 nucleotides read TGCGCCAGCAGACTAGGGAGCAGGGGGAGCTCCTACAATGAGCAGTTCTTC. This encodes CASRLGSRGSSYNEQFF.

V usage is TRBV10-3 and J usage is TRBJ1-1, with 7 bases that match TRBD1. The CDR3 contains 14 residues. J gave up 4 bases and V 5 bases, and 7 bases lay outside the gene matches. CDR1 is ENHRY and CDR2 is SYGVKD in the germline V gene. CDR3 coding DNA: TGTGCCATCAGTCCGACAGGGAAGGGCACTGAAGCTTTCTTT. It encodes CAISPTGKGTEAFF.